This T cell receptor beta chain was identified in a study of blood T cell repertoires in COVID-19. Overall study: The cDNA or gDNA used as material had been derived from T cells, B-cell-depleted T cells, or PBMCs.

The V and J ends lost 6 bases and 6 bases, in that order; junction bases with no gene match: 6. The CDR3 sequence is 13 residues long. Germline V gene lookup returns CDR1 SQVTM and CDR2 ANQGSEA. Some clones are missing from TCRdb's copy, which holds only in-frame ones; the method was immunoSEQ multiplex PCR. The sample consists of 200,000 to 300,000 clones, around four fifths of them appearing once. This receptor was taken from a woman in her fifties or sixties with active or convalescent COVID-19. Sequenced input: peripheral blood. The chain combines TRBV29-1 with TRBJ2-7, with 12 positions matching TRBD1. The CDR3 DNA reads as TGCAGCGTCGGGACAGGGGGCTTTGGCGAGCAGTACTTC. This gives the protein CSVGTGGFGEQYF.